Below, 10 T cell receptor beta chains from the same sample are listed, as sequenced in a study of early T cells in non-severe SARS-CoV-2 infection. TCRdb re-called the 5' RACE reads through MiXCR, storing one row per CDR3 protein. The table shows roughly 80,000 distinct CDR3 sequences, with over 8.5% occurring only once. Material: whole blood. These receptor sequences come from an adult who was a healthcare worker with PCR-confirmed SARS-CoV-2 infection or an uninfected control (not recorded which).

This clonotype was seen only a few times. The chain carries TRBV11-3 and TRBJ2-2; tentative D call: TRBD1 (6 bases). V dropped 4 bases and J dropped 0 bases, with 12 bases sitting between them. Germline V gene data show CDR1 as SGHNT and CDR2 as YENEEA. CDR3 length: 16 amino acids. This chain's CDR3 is CASSSRTDANTGELFF. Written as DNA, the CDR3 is TGTGCCAGCAGCTCCCGGACAGACGCGAACACCGGGGAGCTGTTTTTT.

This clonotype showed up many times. The CDR3, as DNA: TGTGCCACCAGCTCAGGGACTAGCGGGAGGAGAGATACGCAGTATTTT. Translating it yields CATSSGTSGRRDTQYF. The V and J genes are TRBV15 and TRBJ2-3; 15 nucleotides align to TRBD2. V gave up 5 bases and J gave up 5 bases; unmatched junction bases: 5. CDR3 length: 16 amino acids. The germline CDR1 and CDR2 sequences are LNHNV and YYDKDF (reference sequence). The variable domain in full, completed from reference TRBV15 and TRBJ2-3, reads DAMVIQNPRYQVTQFGKPVTLSCSQTLNHNVMYWYQQKSSQAPKLLFHYYDKDFNNEADTPDNFQSRRPNTSFCFLDIRSPGLGDTAMYLCATSSGTSGRRDTQYFGPGTRLTVL.

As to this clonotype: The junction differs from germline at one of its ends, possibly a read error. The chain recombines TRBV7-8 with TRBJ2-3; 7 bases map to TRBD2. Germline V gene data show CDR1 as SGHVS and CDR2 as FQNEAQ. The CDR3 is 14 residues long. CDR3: CASRRPTSRDTQYF. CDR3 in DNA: TGTGCCAGCAGACGACCGACTAGCAGAGATACGCAGTATTTT.

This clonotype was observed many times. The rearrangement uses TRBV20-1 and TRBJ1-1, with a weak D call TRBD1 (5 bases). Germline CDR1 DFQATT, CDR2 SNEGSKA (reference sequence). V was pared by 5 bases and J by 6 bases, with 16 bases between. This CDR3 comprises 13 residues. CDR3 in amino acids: CSALGTAGAEAFF. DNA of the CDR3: TGCAGTGCTTTAGGGACGGCGGGCGCTGAAGCTTTCTTT.

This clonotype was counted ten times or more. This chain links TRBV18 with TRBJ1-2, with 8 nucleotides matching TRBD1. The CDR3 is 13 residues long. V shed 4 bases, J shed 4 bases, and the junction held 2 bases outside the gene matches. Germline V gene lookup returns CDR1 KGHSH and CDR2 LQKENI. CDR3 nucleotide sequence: TGTGCCAGCTCACACGGACAGGGCTATGGCTACACCTTC. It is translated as CASSHGQGYGYTF.

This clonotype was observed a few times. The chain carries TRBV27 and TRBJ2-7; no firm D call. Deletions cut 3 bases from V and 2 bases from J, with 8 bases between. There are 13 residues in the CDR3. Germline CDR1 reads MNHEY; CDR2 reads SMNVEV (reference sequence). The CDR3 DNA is TGTGCCAGCAGTTTTGGGTTCCCCTACGAGCAGTACTTC. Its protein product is CASSFGFPYEQYF.

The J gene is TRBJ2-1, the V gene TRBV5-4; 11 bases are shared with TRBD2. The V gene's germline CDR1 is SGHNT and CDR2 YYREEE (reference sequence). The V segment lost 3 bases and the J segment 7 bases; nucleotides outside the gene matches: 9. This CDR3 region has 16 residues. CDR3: CASSWLAGGPWNEQFF. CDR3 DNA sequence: TGTGCCAGCAGCTGGTTAGCGGGAGGGCCGTGGAATGAGCAGTTCTTC.

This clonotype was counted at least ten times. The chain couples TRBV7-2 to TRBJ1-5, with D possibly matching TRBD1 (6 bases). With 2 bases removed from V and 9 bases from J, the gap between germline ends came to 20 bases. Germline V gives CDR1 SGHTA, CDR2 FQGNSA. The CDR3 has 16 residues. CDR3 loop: CASSLSGTGRMRPQHF. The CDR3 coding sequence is TGTGCCAGCAGCTTATCGGGCACAGGGAGGATGCGGCCCCAGCATTTT.

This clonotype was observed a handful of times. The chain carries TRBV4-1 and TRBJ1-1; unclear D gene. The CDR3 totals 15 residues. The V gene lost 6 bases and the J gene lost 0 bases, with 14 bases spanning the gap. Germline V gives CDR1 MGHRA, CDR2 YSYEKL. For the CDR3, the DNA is TGCGCCAGCAGAAACCCGACCCGCATGAACACTGAAGCTTTCTTT. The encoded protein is CASRNPTRMNTEAFF.

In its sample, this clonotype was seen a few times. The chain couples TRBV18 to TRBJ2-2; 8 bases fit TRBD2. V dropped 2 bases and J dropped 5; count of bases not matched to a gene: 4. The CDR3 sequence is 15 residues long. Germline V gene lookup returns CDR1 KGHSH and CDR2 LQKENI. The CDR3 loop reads CASSPNSGSTGELFF. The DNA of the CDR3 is TGTGCCAGCTCACCAAACAGCGGGAGTACCGGGGAGCTGTTTTTT.